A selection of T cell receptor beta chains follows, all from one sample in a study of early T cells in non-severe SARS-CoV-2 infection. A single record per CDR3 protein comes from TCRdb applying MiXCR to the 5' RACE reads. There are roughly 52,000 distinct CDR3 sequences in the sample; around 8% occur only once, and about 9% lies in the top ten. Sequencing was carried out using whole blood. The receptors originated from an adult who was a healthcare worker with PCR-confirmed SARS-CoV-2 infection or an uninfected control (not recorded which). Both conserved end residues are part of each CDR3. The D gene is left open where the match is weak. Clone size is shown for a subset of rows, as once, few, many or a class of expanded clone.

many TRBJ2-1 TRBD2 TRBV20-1 CSATSGSPYNEQFF TGCAGTGCTACGAGCGGGAGCCCCTACAATGAGCAGTTCTTC
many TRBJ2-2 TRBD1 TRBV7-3 CASSLSPGQGSNTGELFF TGTGCCAGCAGCTTAAGTCCGGGACAGGGGTCGAACACCGGGGAGCTGTTTTTT
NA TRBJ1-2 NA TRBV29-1 CSVDSSLYGYTF TGCAGCGTTGATTCCAGCTTATATGGCTACACCTTC
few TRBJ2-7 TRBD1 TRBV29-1 CSVEDTNTGGSYEQYF TGCAGCGTTGAAGACACAAACACAGGGGGGTCCTACGAGCAGTACTTC
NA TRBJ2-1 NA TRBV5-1 CASSPWRGTGDNEQFF TGCGCCAGCAGCCCATGGCGGGGGACAGGTGACAATGAGCAGTTCTTC
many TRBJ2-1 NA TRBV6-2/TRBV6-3 CASSPLGVSLKQFF TGTGCCAGCAGCCCCTTGGGGGTTAGCCTAAAGCAGTTCTTC
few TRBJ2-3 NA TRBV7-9 CASSPLSTALSTDTQYF TGTGCCAGCAGCCCCCTTTCGACGGCTTTAAGCACAGATACGCAGTATTTT
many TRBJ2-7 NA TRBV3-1 CASSVIGAHEQYF TGTGCCAGCAGCGTCATAGGGGCCCACGAGCAGTACTTC
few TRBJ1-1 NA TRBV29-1 CSVDQGWTEAFF TGCAGCGTTGACCAGGGCTGGACTGAAGCTTTCTTT
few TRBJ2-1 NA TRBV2 CASRLQDSDEQFF TGTGCCAGCAGGTTACAGGATTCGGATGAGCAGTTCTTC
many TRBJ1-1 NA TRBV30 CAWSGFQDTEAFF TGTGCCTGGAGTGGGTTTCAGGACACTGAAGCTTTCTTT
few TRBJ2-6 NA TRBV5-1 CASSWKPAGANVLTF TGCGCCAGCAGCTGGAAGCCGGCTGGGGCCAACGTCCTGACTTTC
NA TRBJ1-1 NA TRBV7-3 CASSLNRLNTEAFF TGTGCCAGCAGCTTAAACAGACTGAACACTGAAGCTTTCTTT
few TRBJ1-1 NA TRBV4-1 CASSRLDSGNTEAFF TGCGCCAGCAGCCGGTTGGACAGCGGAAACACTGAAGCTTTCTTT
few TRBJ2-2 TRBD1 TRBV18 CASSPTPRDRVNTGELFF TGTGCCAGCTCACCAACGCCGAGGGACAGGGTCAACACCGGGGAGCTGTTTTTT
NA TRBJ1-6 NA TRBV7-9 CASGKEQGFNSPLHF TGTGCCAGCGGTAAAGAACAGGGCTTTAATTCACCCCTCCACTTT
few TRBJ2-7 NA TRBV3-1 CASSQRQGSYEQYF TGTGCCAGCAGCCAAAGGCAGGGTTCCTACGAGCAGTACTTC
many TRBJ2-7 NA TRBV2 CASSSKRQLSYEQYF TGTGCCAGCAGTTCAAAAAGACAGCTAAGTTACGAGCAGTACTTC
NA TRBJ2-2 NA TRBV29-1 CSGHQNTGELFF TGCAGCGGACACCAGAACACCGGGGAGCTGTTTTTT
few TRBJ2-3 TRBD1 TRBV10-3 CAISQDRGRTDTQYF TGTGCCATCAGCCAGGACAGGGGTCGCACAGATACGCAGTATTTT
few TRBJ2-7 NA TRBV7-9 CASSFPGLPYEQYF TGTGCCAGCAGCTTTCCAGGACTACCCTACGAGCAGTACTTC
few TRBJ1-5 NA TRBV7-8 CASSFGGYSNQPQHF TGTGCCAGCAGCTTTGGGGGTTATAGCAATCAGCCCCAGCATTTT
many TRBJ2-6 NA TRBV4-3 CASSPDSSGANVLTF TGCGCCAGCAGCCCCGACAGCTCTGGGGCCAACGTCCTGACTTTC
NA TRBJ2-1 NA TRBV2 CASTYNEQFF TGTGCCAGCACTTACAATGAGCAGTTCTTC
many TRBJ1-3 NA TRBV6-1 CASRPILRDETGNTIYF TGTGCCAGCAGACCCATCCTGCGGGACGAGACTGGAAACACCATATATTTT
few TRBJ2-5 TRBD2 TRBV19 CASSIPGLAQETQYF TGTGCCAGTAGTATCCCGGGACTAGCACAAGAGACCCAGTACTTC
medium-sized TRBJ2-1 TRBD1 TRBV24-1 CATSDNSPGTGTGEQFF TGTGCCACCAGTGACAACAGTCCCGGGACAGGGACCGGTGAGCAGTTCTTC
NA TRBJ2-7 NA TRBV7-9 CASSLAGGTVWEQYF TGTGCCAGCAGCTTAGCAGGAGGCACGGTCTGGGAGCAGTACTTC